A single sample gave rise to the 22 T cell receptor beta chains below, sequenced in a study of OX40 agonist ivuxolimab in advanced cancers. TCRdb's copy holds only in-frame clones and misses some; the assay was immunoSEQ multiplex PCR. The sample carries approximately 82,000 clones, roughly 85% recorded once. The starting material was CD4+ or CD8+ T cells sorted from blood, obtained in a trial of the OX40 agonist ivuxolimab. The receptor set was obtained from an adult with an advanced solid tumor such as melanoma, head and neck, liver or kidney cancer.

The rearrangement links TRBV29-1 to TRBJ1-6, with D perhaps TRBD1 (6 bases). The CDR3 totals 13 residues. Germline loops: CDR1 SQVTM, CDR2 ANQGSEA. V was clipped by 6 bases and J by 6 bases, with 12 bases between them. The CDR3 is CSVQQGPNSPLHF. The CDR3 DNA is TGCAGCGTCCAACAGGGTCCTAATTCACCCCTCCACTTT.

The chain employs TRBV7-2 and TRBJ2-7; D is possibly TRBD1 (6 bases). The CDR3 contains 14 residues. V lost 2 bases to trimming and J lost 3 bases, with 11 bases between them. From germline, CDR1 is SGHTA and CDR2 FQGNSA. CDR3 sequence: CASSLTGLFYEQYF. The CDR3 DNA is TGTGCCAGCAGCTTAACAGGGCTATTCTACGAGCAGTACTTC. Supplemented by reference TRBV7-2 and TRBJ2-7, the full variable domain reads GAGVSQSPSNKVTEKGKDVELRCDPISGHTALYWYRQSLGQGLEFLIYFQGNSAPDKSGLPSDRFSAERTGGSVSTLTIQRTQQEDSAVYLCASSLTGLFYEQYFGPGTRLTVT.

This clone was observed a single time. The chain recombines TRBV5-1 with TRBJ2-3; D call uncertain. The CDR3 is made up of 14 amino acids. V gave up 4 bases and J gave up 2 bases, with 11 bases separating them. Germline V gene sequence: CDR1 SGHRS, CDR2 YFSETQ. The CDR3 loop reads CASSPLGPTDTQYF. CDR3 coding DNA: TGCGCCAGCAGCCCTCTAGGGCCCACAGATACGCAGTATTTT.

The CDR3 region is CASSYSIDAGGYEQYF. CDR3 nucleotide sequence: TGTGCCAGCAGTTACTCGATCGACGCGGGGGGTTACGAGCAGTACTTC. The gene calls are TRBV6-5 and TRBJ2-5, with TRBD2 matching over 8 bases. The J call may be faulty, since TRBJ2-7 better matches the DNA end. The CDR3 contains 16 residues. Per germline, CDR1 MNHEY and CDR2 SVGAGI.

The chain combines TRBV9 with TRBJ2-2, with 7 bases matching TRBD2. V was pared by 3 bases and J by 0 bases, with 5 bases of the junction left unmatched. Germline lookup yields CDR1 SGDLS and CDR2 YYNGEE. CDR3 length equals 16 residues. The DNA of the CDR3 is TGTGCCAGCAGCGGATCTAGCGGCCCGAACACCGGGGAGCTGTTTTTT. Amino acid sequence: CASSGSSGPNTGELFF.

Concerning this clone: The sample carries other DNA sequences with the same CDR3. The CDR3: CASSLGRGTDTQYF. For the CDR3, the DNA is TGTGCCAGCAGCTTAGGCCGCGGCACAGATACGCAGTATTTT. The V gene is TRBV11-3, the J gene TRBJ2-3; D ambiguous. Trimming took 1 base from V and 1 from J, leaving 6 bases between them. Germline loops: CDR1 SGHNT, CDR2 YENEEA. The CDR3 extends over 14 amino acids. Using reference TRBV11-3 and TRBJ2-3 for the parts outside the CDR3, the full variable domain is EAGVVQSPRYKIIEKKQPVAFWCNPISGHNTLYWYLQNLGQGPELLIRYENEEAVDDSQLPKDRFSAERLKGVDSTLKIQPAELGDSAVYLCASSLGRGTDTQYFGPGTRLTVL.

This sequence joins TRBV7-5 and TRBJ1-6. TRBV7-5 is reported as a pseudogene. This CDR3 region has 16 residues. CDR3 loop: CVRSLARPGRGSPLHF. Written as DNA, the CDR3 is TGTGTCAGAAGCTTAGCTCGTCCAGGGAGAGGTTCACCCCTCCACTTT.

Here the CDR3 DNA reads TGTGCCAGCAGACCAGGACACCTTGGTAACACTGAAGCTTTCTTT. Its translation: CASRPGHLGNTEAFF. J is TRBJ1-1 and V is TRBV27; TRBD1 is a possible D gene (5 bases). Germline V gene lookup returns CDR1 MNHEY and CDR2 SMNVEV (reference sequence). The CDR3 is 15 residues long. The germline V and J ends were trimmed by 6 bases and 2 bases, with 16 bases remaining between them.

In DNA, the CDR3 is TGCAGCGTCGACAGGGGAACCGGGGAGCTGTTTTTT. Translation gives CSVDRGTGELFF. The rearrangement links TRBV29-1 to TRBJ2-2; TRBD1 agrees at 8 bases. J was trimmed by 5 bases and V by 6 bases; bases with no gene match: 2. CDR1 is SQVTM and CDR2 is ANQGSEA in the germline V gene. This CDR3 is 12 amino acids long.

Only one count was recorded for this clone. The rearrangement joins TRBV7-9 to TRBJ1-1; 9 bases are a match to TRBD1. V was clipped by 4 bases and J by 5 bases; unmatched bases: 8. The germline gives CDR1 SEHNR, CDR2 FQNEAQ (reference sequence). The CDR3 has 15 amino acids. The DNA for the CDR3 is TGTGCCAGCAGCTCATTCAAGACAGGGGGGACTGAAGCTTTCTTT. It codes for CASSSFKTGGTEAFF. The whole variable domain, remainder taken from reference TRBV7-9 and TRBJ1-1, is DTGVSQNPRHKITKRGQNVTFRCDPISEHNRLYWYRQTLGQGPEFLTYFQNEAQLEKSRLLSDRFSAERPKGSFSTLEIQRTEQGDSAMYLCASSSFKTGGTEAFFGQGTRLTVV.

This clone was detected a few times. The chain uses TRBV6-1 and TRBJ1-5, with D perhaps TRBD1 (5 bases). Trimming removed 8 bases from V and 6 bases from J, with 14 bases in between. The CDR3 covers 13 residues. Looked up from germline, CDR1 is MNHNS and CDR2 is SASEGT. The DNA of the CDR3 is TGTGCCAGCGGGCGGGAGGGGTCTCAGCCCCAGCATTTT. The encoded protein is CASGREGSQPQHF.

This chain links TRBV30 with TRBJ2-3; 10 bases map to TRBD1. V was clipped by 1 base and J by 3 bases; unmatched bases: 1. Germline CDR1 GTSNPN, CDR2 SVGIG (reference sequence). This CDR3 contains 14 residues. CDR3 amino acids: CAWSGTGGTDTQYF. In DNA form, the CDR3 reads TGTGCCTGGAGTGGGACAGGGGGAACAGATACGCAGTATTTT.

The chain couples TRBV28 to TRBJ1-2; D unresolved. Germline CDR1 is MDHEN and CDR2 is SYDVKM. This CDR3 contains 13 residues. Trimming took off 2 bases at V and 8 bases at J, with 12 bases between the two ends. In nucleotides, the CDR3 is TGTGCCAGCAGTTTAACCCGAAGGAGAGGCTACACCTTC. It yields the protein CASSLTRRRGYTF.

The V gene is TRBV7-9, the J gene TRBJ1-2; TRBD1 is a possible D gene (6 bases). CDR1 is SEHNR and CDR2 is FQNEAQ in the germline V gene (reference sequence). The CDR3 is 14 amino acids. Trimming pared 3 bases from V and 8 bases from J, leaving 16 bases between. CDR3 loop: CASSLAGQFGGYTF. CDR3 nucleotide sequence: TGTGCCAGCAGCTTGGCCGGACAGTTCGGCGGCTACACCTTC.

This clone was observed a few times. CDR3 sequence (DNA): TGTGCCAGCAGTTTCAGGGAGTATGGCTACACCTTC. It yields the protein CASSFREYGYTF. The chain has TRBV28 and TRBJ1-2, with D possibly being TRBD1 (5 bases). Germline V lookup: CDR1 MDHEN, CDR2 SYDVKM. The V gene lost 3 bases and the J gene lost 5 bases, with 7 bases spanning the gap. The CDR3 runs 12 residues.

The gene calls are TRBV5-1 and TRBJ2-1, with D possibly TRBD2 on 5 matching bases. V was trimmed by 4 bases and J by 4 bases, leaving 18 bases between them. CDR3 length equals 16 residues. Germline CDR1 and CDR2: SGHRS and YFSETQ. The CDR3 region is CASSKEAGTPYNEQFF. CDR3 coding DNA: TGCGCCAGCAGCAAGGAGGCAGGAACCCCATACAATGAGCAGTTCTTC.

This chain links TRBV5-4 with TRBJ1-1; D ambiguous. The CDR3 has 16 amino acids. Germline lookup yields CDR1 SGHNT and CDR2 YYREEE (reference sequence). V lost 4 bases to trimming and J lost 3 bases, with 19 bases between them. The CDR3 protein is CASSASQRRVYTEAFF. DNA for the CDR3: TGTGCCAGCAGCGCTAGTCAAAGGAGGGTCTACACTGAAGCTTTCTTT.

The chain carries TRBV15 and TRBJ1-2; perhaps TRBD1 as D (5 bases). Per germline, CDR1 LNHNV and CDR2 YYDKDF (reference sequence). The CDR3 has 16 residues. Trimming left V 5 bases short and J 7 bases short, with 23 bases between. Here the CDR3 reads CATSPPVAGFKGGYTF. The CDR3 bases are TGTGCCACCAGCCCGCCCGTAGCAGGGTTTAAGGGTGGCTACACCTTC.

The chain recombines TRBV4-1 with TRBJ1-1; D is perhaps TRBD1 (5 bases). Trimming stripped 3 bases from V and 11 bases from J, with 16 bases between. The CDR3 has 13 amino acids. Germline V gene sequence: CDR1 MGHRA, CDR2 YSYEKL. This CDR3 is CASSQGRRDLAFF. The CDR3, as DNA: TGCGCCAGCAGCCAGGGAAGGCGGGACTTGGCTTTCTTT.

The DNA of the CDR3 is TGTGCCAGTAGTATAGGAAGAGCCGGGCCCCTCCACTTT. Translated, it gives CASSIGRAGPLHF. The chain uses TRBV19 and TRBJ1-6; D unresolved. The CDR3 sequence is 13 residues long. Looked up from germline, CDR1 is LNHDA and CDR2 is SQIVND (reference sequence). V lost 1 base and J lost 13, with 11 bases in between.

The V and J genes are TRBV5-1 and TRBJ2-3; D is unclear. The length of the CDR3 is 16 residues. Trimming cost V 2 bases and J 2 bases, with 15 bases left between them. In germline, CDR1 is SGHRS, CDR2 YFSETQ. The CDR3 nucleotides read TGCGCCAGCAGCTTAGACCCTTACACCCCCACAGATACGCAGTATTTT. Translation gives CASSLDPYTPTDTQYF.

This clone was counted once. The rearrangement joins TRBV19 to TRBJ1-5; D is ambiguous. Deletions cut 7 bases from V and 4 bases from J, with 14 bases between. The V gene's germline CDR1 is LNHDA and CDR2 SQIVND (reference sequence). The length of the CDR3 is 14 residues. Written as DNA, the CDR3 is TGTGCCAGTAAAGGTATAACGGGTAATCAGCCCCAGCATTTT. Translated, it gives CASKGITGNQPQHF. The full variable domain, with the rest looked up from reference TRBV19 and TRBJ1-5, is DGGITQSPKYLFRKEGQNVTLSCEQNLNHDAMYWYRQDPGQGLRLIYYSQIVNDFQKGDIAEGYSVSREKKESFPLTVTSAQKNPTAFYLCASKGITGNQPQHFGDGTRLSIL.